A selection of T cell receptor beta chains follows, all from one sample in a study of T cell responses to AZD1222 COVID-19 vaccine. TCRdb's table, derived via immunoSEQ multiplex PCR, lists solely in-frame clones and lacks some. The table includes 95,000 to 110,000 clones, about 90% detected once. This specimen consisted of peripheral blood, obtained on day 0 of AZD1222 vaccination. These receptors were collected from an adult in good health. CDR3s include the opening cysteine and the closing phenylalanine or tryptophan. The order of the fields is J gene, D gene, V gene, CDR3 length, clone size, CDR3 protein, CDR3 DNA. The D gene is left open where the match is weak. Expanded clones are given a class, and other clones once, few, many or no size at all.

j_gene: TRBJ1-5; d_gene: NA; v_gene: TRBV10-3; len: 14; abundance: NA; CDR3aa: CAISGGGGEQPQHF; CDR3nt: TGTGCCATCAGTGGCGGCGGAGGCGAACAGCCCCAGCATTTT
j_gene: TRBJ2-7; d_gene: NA; v_gene: TRBV29-1; len: 13; abundance: NA; CDR3aa: CSVEAGHTYEQYF; CDR3nt: TGCAGCGTTGAGGCAGGTCATACCTACGAGCAGTACTTC
j_gene: TRBJ2-3; d_gene: TRBD2; v_gene: TRBV7-9; len: 16; abundance: NA; CDR3aa: CASSLLVSGGTDTQYF; CDR3nt: TGTGCCAGCAGCTTATTGGTTAGCGGGGGCACAGATACGCAGTATTTT
j_gene: TRBJ1-5; d_gene: NA; v_gene: TRBV15; len: 15; abundance: NA; CDR3aa: CATSRGVAGNQPQHF; CDR3nt: TGTGCCACCAGCAGAGGGGTCGCAGGCAATCAGCCCCAGCATTTT
j_gene: TRBJ2-2; d_gene: TRBD2; v_gene: TRBV4-3; len: 16; abundance: NA; CDR3aa: CASSQGLAGRTGELFF; CDR3nt: TGCGCCAGCAGCCAAGGACTAGCGGGGCGTACCGGGGAGCTGTTTTTT
j_gene: TRBJ2-3; d_gene: NA; v_gene: TRBV11-3; len: 17; abundance: NA; CDR3aa: CASSQMGGETVTDTQYF; CDR3nt: TGTGCCAGCAGCCAGATGGGGGGTGAGACAGTCACAGATACGCAGTATTTT
j_gene: TRBJ2-1; d_gene: NA; v_gene: TRBV11-2; len: 13; abundance: NA; CDR3aa: CASSSFGGHEQFF; CDR3nt: TGTGCCAGCAGCTCCTTCGGGGGCCACGAGCAGTTCTTC
j_gene: TRBJ1-2; d_gene: NA; v_gene: TRBV2; len: 12; abundance: few; CDR3aa: CASSPIIYGYTF; CDR3nt: TGTGCCAGCTCCCCTATTATCTATGGCTACACCTTC
j_gene: TRBJ1-1; d_gene: NA; v_gene: TRBV19; len: 13; abundance: NA; CDR3aa: CASSEGRGTEAFF; CDR3nt: TGTGCCAGTAGTGAAGGACGGGGCACTGAAGCTTTCTTT
j_gene: TRBJ2-1; d_gene: NA; v_gene: TRBV9; len: 15; abundance: NA; CDR3aa: CASSRLDPLLNEQFF; CDR3nt: TGTGCCAGCAGCAGACTTGACCCACTCCTCAATGAGCAGTTCTTC
j_gene: TRBJ2-7; d_gene: TRBD1; v_gene: TRBV11-2; len: 13; abundance: NA; CDR3aa: CASSLTGNYEQYF; CDR3nt: TGTGCCAGCAGCTTGACAGGGAACTACGAGCAGTACTTC
j_gene: TRBJ1-2; d_gene: NA; v_gene: TRBV18; len: 15; abundance: NA; CDR3aa: CASSPPGEGMRGYTF; CDR3nt: TGTGCCAGCTCACCACCGGGTGAGGGAATGAGGGGCTACACCTTC
j_gene: TRBJ1-1; d_gene: NA; v_gene: TRBV23-1; len: 16; abundance: NA; CDR3aa: CASSPQGRGLNTEAFF; CDR3nt: TGCGCCAGCAGTCCCCAGGGAAGGGGCCTGAACACTGAAGCTTTCTTT
j_gene: TRBJ2-7; d_gene: TRBD1; v_gene: TRBV6-5; len: 14; abundance: NA; CDR3aa: CASSYRRQGYEQYF; CDR3nt: TGTGCCAGCAGTTACCGAAGACAGGGGTACGAGCAGTACTTC
j_gene: TRBJ2-5; d_gene: NA; v_gene: TRBV5-1; len: 16; abundance: NA; CDR3aa: CASSFPQGFVGETQYF; CDR3nt: TGCGCCAGCAGCTTCCCTCAAGGATTTGTGGGAGAGACCCAGTACTTC
j_gene: TRBJ2-3; d_gene: TRBD1; v_gene: TRBV7-9; len: 15; abundance: NA; CDR3aa: CASSLRQGATDTQYF; CDR3nt: TGTGCCAGCAGCTTAAGACAGGGGGCTACAGATACGCAGTATTTT
j_gene: TRBJ2-3; d_gene: NA; v_gene: TRBV27; len: 16; abundance: NA; CDR3aa: CASSLRSGRITDTQYF; CDR3nt: TGTGCCAGCAGTTTAAGGTCAGGGAGAATCACAGATACGCAGTATTTT
j_gene: TRBJ1-1; d_gene: NA; v_gene: TRBV7-9; len: 12; abundance: NA; CDR3aa: CASSPRYTEAFF; CDR3nt: TGTGCCAGCAGCCCCCGTTACACTGAAGCTTTCTTT
j_gene: TRBJ1-2; d_gene: TRBD1; v_gene: TRBV18; len: 15; abundance: NA; CDR3aa: CASSPGQGDVYGYTF; CDR3nt: TGTGCCAGCTCACCGGGACAGGGGGATGTCTATGGCTACACCTTC
j_gene: TRBJ1-5; d_gene: NA; v_gene: TRBV6-5; len: 13; abundance: NA; CDR3aa: CASSQQGDQPQHF; CDR3nt: TGTGCCAGCAGTCAACAGGGAGATCAGCCCCAGCATTTT
j_gene: TRBJ2-2; d_gene: NA; v_gene: TRBV11-3; len: 15; abundance: NA; CDR3aa: CASSSDTGNTGELFF; CDR3nt: TGTGCCAGCAGCTCAGACACAGGGAACACCGGGGAGCTGTTTTTT
j_gene: TRBJ1-5; d_gene: NA; v_gene: TRBV7-8; len: 19; abundance: NA; CDR3aa: CASSLAGNLRVYSNQPQHF; CDR3nt: TGTGCCAGCAGCTTAGCGGGGAACCTTCGGGTTTATAGCAATCAGCCCCAGCATTTT
j_gene: TRBJ2-7; d_gene: NA; v_gene: TRBV6-5; len: 14; abundance: NA; CDR3aa: CASTARGGSYEQYF; CDR3nt: TGTGCCAGCACCGCCAGGGGCGGTTCCTACGAGCAGTACTTC
j_gene: TRBJ2-7; d_gene: NA; v_gene: TRBV29-1; len: 13; abundance: NA; CDR3aa: CSVDSGPSYEQYF; CDR3nt: TGCAGCGTTGATTCGGGACCAAGCTACGAGCAGTACTTC
j_gene: TRBJ2-7; d_gene: NA; v_gene: TRBV27; len: 13; abundance: NA; CDR3aa: CASSPYEAYEQYF; CDR3nt: TGTGCCAGCAGTCCCTATGAAGCCTACGAGCAGTACTTC
j_gene: TRBJ1-1; d_gene: TRBD1; v_gene: TRBV3-1/TRBV3-2; len: 15; abundance: NA; CDR3aa: CASKRQGAENTEAFF; CDR3nt: TGTGCCAGCAAGAGACAGGGGGCTGAGAACACTGAAGCTTTCTTT
j_gene: TRBJ2-3; d_gene: TRBD2; v_gene: TRBV20-1; len: 16; abundance: NA; CDR3aa: CSASRNLAGTTDTQYF; CDR3nt: TGCAGTGCTAGTCGCAATCTAGCGGGGACCACAGATACGCAGTATTTT
j_gene: TRBJ1-2; d_gene: NA; v_gene: TRBV12-3/TRBV12-4; len: 13; abundance: NA; CDR3aa: CASSSRAGYGYTF; CDR3nt: TGTGCCAGCAGTTCCCGGGCCGGTTATGGCTACACCTTC
j_gene: TRBJ1-3; d_gene: NA; v_gene: TRBV7-5; len: 15; abundance: NA; CDR3aa: CARSLGERGRNTIYF; CDR3nt: TGTGCCAGAAGCCTGGGTGAAAGGGGTCGGAACACCATATATTTT
j_gene: TRBJ1-1; d_gene: NA; v_gene: TRBV27; len: 13; abundance: NA; CDR3aa: CASKTPVNTEAFF; CDR3nt: TGTGCCAGCAAAACCCCGGTGAACACTGAAGCTTTCTTT
j_gene: TRBJ2-3; d_gene: NA; v_gene: TRBV13; len: 15; abundance: NA; CDR3aa: CASSLARVSTDTQYF; CDR3nt: TGTGCCAGCAGCTTAGCGCGCGTTTCCACAGATACGCAGTATTTT